A selection of T cell receptor beta chains follows, all from one sample in a study of OX40 agonist ivuxolimab in advanced cancers. Method: immunoSEQ multiplex PCR; TCRdb's copy keeps in-frame clones and lacks some. The sample holds 60,000 to 80,000 clones, roughly 81% seen once. The sample was CD4+ or CD8+ T cells sorted from blood, taken in a trial of the OX40 agonist ivuxolimab. The source of these receptors is an adult with an advanced solid tumor such as melanoma, head and neck, liver or kidney cancer. Both conserved end residues are trimmed from each CDR3. A D gene is named only where the DNA matches it firmly.

cdr3_aa d_call v_call cdr3_length
ASSPRTGPYEQY TRBD1 TRBV6-5 12
ASNLKGGVGYGYT - TRBV19 13
ASSQPGQGGTEAF TRBD1 TRBV7-9 13
ASSPTAPYEQY - TRBV7-9 11
ASSSGNNYGYT - TRBV7-2 11
ATSKTNYGYT - TRBV15 10
ASVRDAQTTPGKLF - TRBV2 14
ASSLYRLDLSVNYTQY - TRBV11-3 16
ASSQSGVRANNQPQH - TRBV23-1 15
ASRPGGEVYEQY - TRBV6-5 12
ASSLYGGAQETQY TRBD2 TRBV5-1 13
ASKSTSGRAKSYNEQF TRBD2 TRBV7-9 16
ASSLEPPYEQY - TRBV11-3 11
ASSGTGGRSEKLF TRBD1 TRBV7-9 13
ASSDGPGTPKGQPQH - TRBV9 15
ASGTSPGGHGELF TRBD2 TRBV12-5 13
ASSLGTSGFSYEQY TRBD2 TRBV5-1 14
SASEGNEQF - TRBV20-1 9
AWTVGGSGANVLT - TRBV30 13
ASSLLPRGLGTGELF TRBD2 TRBV7-2 15
ASSVAGAGGSYNEQF TRBD2 TRBV9 15
ASSLFPRAPYEQY - TRBV27 13
ASRFGGLTDTQY - TRBV6-5 12
ASSYSDARTQAF - TRBV6-5 12
ASSLGDSGGGNTQY TRBD2 TRBV11-3 14
ASSPRIGVRDGELF - TRBV7-6 14
ASVPGSSYNSPLH - TRBV12-5 13
ASSLALYTEAF - TRBV7-2 11
ASSSQGNTEAF - TRBV5-1 11
ASSSGRTNYGYT - TRBV27 12
ASSAAMEGETQY - TRBV9 12
ASSVDSEGGQPQH - TRBV9 13
ASSPPAGGGWSPLH TRBD1 TRBV18 14
ASSAGWGSDTEAF - TRBV7-9 13
AWTGVPVDTQY - TRBV30 11
ASSLIRQGDYGYT TRBD1 TRBV5-1 13
ASSRTGGNQPQH TRBD1 TRBV6-1 12
ASSGGGLAGEQETQY TRBD2 TRBV19 15
ASSRQGWGSPLH TRBD1 TRBV7-9 12